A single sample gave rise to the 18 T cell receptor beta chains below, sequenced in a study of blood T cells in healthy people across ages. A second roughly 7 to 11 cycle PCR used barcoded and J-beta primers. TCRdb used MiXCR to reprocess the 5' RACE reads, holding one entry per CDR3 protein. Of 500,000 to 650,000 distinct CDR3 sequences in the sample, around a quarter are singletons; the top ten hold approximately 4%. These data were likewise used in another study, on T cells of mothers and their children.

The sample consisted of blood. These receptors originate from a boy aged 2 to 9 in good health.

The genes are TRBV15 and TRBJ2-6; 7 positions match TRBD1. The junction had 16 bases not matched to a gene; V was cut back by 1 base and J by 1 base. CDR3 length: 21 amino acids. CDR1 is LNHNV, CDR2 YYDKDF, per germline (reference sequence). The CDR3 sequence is CATSRALVLDWDRSGANVLTF. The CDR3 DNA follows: TGTGCCACCAGCAGAGCGCTGGTTCTAGACTGGGACAGATCTGGGGCCAACGTCCTGACTTTC.

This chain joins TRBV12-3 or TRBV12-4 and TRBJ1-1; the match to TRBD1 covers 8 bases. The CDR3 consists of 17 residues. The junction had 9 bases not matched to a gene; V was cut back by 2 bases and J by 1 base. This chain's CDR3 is CASSLSAGGSSNTEAFF. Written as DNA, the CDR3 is TGTGCCAGCAGTTTATCCGCAGGGGGCTCCTCGAACACTGAAGCTTTCTTT.

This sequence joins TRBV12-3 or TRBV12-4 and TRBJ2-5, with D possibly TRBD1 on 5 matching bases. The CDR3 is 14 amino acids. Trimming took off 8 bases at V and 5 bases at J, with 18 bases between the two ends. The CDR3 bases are TGTGCCAGCTGCGTGGCAGGGCCCAAGGAGACCCAGTACTTC. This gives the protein CASCVAGPKETQYF.

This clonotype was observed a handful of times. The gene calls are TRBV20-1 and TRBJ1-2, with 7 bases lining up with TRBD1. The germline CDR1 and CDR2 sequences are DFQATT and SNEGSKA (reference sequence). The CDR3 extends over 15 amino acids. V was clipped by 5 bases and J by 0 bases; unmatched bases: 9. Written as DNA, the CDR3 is TGCAGTGCTGACGGGACAGCTTCTTCTAACTATGGCTACACCTTC. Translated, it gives CSADGTASSNYGYTF.

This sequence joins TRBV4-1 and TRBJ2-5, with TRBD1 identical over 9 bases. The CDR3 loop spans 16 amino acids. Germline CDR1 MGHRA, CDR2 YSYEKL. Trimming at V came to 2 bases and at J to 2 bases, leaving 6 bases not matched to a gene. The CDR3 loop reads CASSQRTGTGQETQYF. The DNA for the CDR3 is TGCGCCAGCAGCCAACGGACCGGGACAGGGCAAGAGACCCAGTACTTC.

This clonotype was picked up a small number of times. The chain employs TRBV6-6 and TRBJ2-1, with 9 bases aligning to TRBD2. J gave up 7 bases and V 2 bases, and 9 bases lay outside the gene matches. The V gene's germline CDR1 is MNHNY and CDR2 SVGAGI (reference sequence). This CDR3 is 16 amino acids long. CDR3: CASSYLTSGPGNEQFF. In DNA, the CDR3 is TGTGCCAGCAGTTACCTGACTAGCGGACCAGGAAATGAGCAGTTCTTC.

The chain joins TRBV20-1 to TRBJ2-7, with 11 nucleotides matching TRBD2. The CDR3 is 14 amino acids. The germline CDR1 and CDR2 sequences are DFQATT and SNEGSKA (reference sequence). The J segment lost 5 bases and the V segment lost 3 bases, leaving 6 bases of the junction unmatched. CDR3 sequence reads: CSASSSGRSNEQYF. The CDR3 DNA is TGCAGTGCTAGCTCTAGCGGGAGGAGCAACGAGCAGTACTTC.

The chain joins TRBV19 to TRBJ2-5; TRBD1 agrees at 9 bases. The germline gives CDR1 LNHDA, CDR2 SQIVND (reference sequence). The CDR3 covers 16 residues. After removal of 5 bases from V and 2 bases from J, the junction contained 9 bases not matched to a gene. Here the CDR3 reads CASSPSGQGSQETQYF. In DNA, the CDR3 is TGTGCCAGTAGTCCCTCGGGACAGGGCTCTCAAGAGACCCAGTACTTC.

The CDR3 protein is CASSQVVWGRGLATNEKLFF. The CDR3 nucleotides read TGTGCCAGCAGCCAAGTCGTTTGGGGTAGAGGGCTTGCAACTAATGAAAAACTGTTTTTT. The chain couples TRBV14 to TRBJ1-4; D is unresolved. Germline V gene lookup returns CDR1 SGHDN and CDR2 FVKESK. The CDR3 is 20 residues long. V lost 1 base, J lost 0 bases, and 21 bases lay in between.

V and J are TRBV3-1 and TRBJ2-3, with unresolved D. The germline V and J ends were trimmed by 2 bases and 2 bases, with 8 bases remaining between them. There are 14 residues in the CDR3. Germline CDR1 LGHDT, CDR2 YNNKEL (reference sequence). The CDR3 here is CASSQMVSTDTQYF. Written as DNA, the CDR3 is TGTGCCAGCAGCCAAATGGTGTCCACAGATACGCAGTATTTT.

The CDR3 region has the DNA TGCAGCGCAAGGACTCAAAAAGCCTACGAGCAGTACTTC. It encodes CSARTQKAYEQYF. The chain uses TRBV29-1 and TRBJ2-7, with D perhaps matching TRBD2 (5 bases). Germline V CDR1 and CDR2: SQVTM, ANQGSEA. Between the trimmed V and J ends, which lost 7 bases and 2 bases, there was a span of 15 bases. The CDR3 contains 13 residues.

Written as DNA, the CDR3 is TGTGCCAGCAGCGTAGCCAAGTGGGCCGGGAACTCTGGGGCCAACGTCCTGACTTTC. As protein: CASSVAKWAGNSGANVLTF. The chain carries TRBV9 and TRBJ2-6, with a weak D call TRBD2 (5 bases). The CDR3 has 19 residues. Germline V CDR1 and CDR2: SGDLS, YYNGEE. The V gene lost 0 bases and the J gene lost 0 bases, with 16 bases spanning the gap.

CDR3: CSAREQGLFSGEQYF. Written as DNA, the CDR3 is TGCAGTGCTAGGGAGCAAGGACTATTCTCAGGCGAGCAGTACTTC. This sequence joins TRBV20-1 and TRBJ2-5; a weak D match, TRBD2 (6 bases). The DNA end is more similar to TRBJ2-7, so the J call may be wrong. The CDR3 consists of 15 residues. In germline, CDR1 is DFQATT, CDR2 SNEGSKA (reference sequence).

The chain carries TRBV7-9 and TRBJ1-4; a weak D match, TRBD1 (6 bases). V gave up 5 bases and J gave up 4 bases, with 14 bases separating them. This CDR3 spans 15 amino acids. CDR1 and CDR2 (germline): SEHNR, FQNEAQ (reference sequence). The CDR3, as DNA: TGTGCCAGCAGCCTCCGTGGACAGCTTAATGAAAAACTGTTTTTT. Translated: CASSLRGQLNEKLFF.

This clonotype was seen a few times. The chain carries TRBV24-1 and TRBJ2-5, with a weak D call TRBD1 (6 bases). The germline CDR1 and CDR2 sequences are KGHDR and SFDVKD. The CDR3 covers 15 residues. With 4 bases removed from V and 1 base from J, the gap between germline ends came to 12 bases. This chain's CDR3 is CATSDSDRFQETQYF. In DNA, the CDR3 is TGTGCCACCAGTGACTCGGACAGATTCCAAGAGACCCAGTACTTC.

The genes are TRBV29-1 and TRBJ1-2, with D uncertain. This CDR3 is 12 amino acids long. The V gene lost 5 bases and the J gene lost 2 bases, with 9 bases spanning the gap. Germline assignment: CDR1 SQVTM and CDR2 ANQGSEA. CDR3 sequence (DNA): TGCAGCGTTAGGGCCGGGAACTATGGCTACACCTTC. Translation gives CSVRAGNYGYTF.

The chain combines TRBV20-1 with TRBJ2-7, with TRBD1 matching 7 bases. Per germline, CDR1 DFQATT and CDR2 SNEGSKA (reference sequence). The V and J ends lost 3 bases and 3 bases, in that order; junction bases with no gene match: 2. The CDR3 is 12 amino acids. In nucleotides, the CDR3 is TGCAGTGCTAGTCACAGGGGCTACGAGCAGTACTTC. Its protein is CSASHRGYEQYF.

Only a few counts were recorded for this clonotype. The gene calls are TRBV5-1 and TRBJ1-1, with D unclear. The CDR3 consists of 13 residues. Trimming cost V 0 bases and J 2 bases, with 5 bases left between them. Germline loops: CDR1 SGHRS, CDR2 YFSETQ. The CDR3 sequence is CASSLVHNTEAFF. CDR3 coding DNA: TGCGCCAGCAGCTTGGTCCACAACACTGAAGCTTTCTTT.